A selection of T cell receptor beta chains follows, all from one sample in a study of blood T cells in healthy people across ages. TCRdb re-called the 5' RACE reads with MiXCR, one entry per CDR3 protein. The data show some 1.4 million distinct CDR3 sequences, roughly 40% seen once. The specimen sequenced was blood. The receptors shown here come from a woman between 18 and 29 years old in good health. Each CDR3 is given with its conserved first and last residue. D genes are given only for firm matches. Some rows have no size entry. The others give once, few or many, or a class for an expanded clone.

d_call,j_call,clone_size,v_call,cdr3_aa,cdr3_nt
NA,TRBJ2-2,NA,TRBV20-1,CSARPGTLNTGELFF,TGCAGTGCTCGGCCCGGGACTCTGAACACCGGGGAGCTGTTTTTT
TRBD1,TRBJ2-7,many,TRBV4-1,CASSLNVQGDEQYF,TGCGCCAGCAGCCTAAATGTACAGGGGGACGAGCAGTACTTC
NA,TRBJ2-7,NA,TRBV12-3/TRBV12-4,CASSRDPQPYEQYF,TGTGCCAGCAGCCGCGATCCCCAACCCTACGAGCAGTACTTC
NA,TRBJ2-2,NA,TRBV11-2,CASSLVWVGELFF,TGTGCCAGCAGCTTAGTATGGGTCGGGGAGCTGTTTTTT
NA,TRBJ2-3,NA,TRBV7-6,CASSSRTTPSTDTQYF,TGTGCCAGCAGCTCCCGGACTACCCCTAGCACAGATACGCAGTATTTT
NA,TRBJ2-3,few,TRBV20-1,CSARGPRTSTDTQYF,TGCAGTGCTAGAGGGCCTAGAACTAGCACAGATACGCAGTATTTT
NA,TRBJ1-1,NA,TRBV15,CATSREAGNTEAFF,TGTGCCACCAGCAGAGAAGCCGGTAACACTGAAGCTTTCTTT
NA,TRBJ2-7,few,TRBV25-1,CASSEIGHTYEQYF,TGTGCCAGCAGTGAGATCGGCCACACCTACGAGCAGTACTTC
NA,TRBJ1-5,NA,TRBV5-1,CASSLDVFPDQPQHF,TGCGCCAGCAGCTTGGACGTGTTCCCCGACCAGCCCCAGCATTTT
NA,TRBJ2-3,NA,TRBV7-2,CASSLQLDTDTQYF,TGTGCCAGCAGCTTACAATTGGACACAGATACGCAGTATTTT
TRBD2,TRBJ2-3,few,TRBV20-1,CSAPVREGRPDTQYF,TGCAGTGCCCCCGTGCGGGAGGGCCGCCCAGATACGCAGTATTTT
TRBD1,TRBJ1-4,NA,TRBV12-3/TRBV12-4,CASSPGTGANEKLFF,TGTGCCAGCAGTCCTGGGACAGGGGCGAATGAAAAACTGTTTTTT
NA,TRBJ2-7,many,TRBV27,CASSLGPTYEQYF,TGCGCCAGCAGCTTAGGTCCTACCTACGAGCAGTACTTC
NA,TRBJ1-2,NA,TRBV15,CATSMGKGANYGYTF,TGTGCCACCAGCATGGGCAAGGGGGCTAACTATGGCTACACCTTC
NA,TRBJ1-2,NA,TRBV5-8,CASSLFAGSGYGYTF,TGTGCCAGCAGCTTGTTTGCAGGCTCGGGATATGGCTACACCTTC
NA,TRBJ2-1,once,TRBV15,CATSTITTRGNTPNNEQFF,TGTGCCACCAGCACAATTACAACTAGGGGGAATACCCCGAACAATGAGCAGTTCTTC
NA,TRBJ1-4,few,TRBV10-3,CAISSGGVNEKLFF,TGTGCCATCAGTTCGGGAGGCGTGAATGAAAAACTGTTTTTT
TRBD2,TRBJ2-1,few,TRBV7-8,CASSNSGGSWNEQFF,TGTGCCAGCAGCAATAGCGGGGGATCATGGAATGAGCAGTTCTTC
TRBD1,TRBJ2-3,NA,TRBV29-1,CSVDGTGGTDTQYF,TGCAGCGTTGACGGGACAGGGGGCACAGATACGCAGTATTTT
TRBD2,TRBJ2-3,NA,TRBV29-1,CSVSPGGLSDAQYF,TGCAGCGTAAGTCCGGGGGGGCTATCAGATGCGCAGTATTTT
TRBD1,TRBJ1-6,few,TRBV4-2,CASSQRGQFDSPLHF,TGTGCCAGCAGCCAAAGGGGACAGTTTGATTCACCCCTCCACTTT
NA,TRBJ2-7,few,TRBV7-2,CASSSRAPNYEQYF,TGTGCCAGCAGCTCCAGGGCTCCGAACTACGAGCAGTACTTC
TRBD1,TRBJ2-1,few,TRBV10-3,CAIRTGEGNEQFF,TGTGCCATCCGGACAGGGGAGGGGAATGAGCAGTTCTTC
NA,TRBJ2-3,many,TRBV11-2,CASSTGAHYTQYF,TGTGCCAGCAGCACGGGGGCCCATTATACGCAGTATTTT
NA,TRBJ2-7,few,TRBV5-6,CASSLVGAGSSYEQYF,TGTGCCAGCAGCTTGGTTGGGGCAGGGAGCTCCTACGAGCAGTACTTC
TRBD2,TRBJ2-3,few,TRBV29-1,CSVEDWASGSTDLGTDTQYF,TGCAGCGTTGAAGATTGGGCCAGCGGGAGTACCGACCTCGGCACAGATACGCAGTATTTT
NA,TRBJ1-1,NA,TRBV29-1,CSVEAGGGTEAFF,TGCAGCGTTGAGGCAGGAGGGGGCACTGAAGCTTTCTTT
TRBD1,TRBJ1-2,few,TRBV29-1,CSVEGVTGGNYGYTF,TGCAGCGTTGAGGGAGTTACAGGGGGAAACTATGGCTACACCTTC
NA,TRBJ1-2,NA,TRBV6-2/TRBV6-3,CASSYTDPRTNPYGYTF,TGTGCCAGCAGTTATACGGACCCTCGGACGAATCCATATGGCTACACCTTC
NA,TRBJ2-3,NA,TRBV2,CASSDWGTDTQYF,TGTGCCAGCAGTGATTGGGGGACAGATACGCAGTATTTT
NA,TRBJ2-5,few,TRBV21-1,CASSKSGRGLETQYF,TGTGCCAGCAGCAAAAGTGGCCGGGGTTTAGAGACCCAGTACTTC
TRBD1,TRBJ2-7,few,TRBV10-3,CAISPLQGATYEQYF,TGTGCCATCAGTCCTCTACAGGGGGCTACCTACGAGCAGTACTTC
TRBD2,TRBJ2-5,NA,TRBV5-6,CASRLTRENQETQYF,TGTGCCAGCAGGCTGACGCGGGAGAACCAAGAGACCCAGTACTTC
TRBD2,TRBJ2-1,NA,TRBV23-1,CASSYPQLAGGLRIDNEQFF,TGCGCCAGCAGCTATCCTCAACTAGCGGGGGGGCTTAGGATTGACAATGAGCAGTTCTTC
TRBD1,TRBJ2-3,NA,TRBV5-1,CASSLKGAGTDTQYF,TGCGCCAGTTCACTCAAGGGGGCAGGGACAGATACGCAGTATTTT
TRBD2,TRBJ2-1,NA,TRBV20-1,CGALPRGGSSYNEQFF,TGCGGTGCTTTACCACGGGGGGGGAGCTCCTACAATGAGCAGTTCTTC
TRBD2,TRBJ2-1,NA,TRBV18,CASSLGTTVSSYNEQFF,TGTGCCAGCTCACTTGGGACTACCGTCAGCTCCTACAATGAGCAGTTCTTC